This TCR beta chain is drawn from a study of beta chain features in type 1 diabetes. Germline V lookup: CDR1 SQVTM, CDR2 ANQGSEA. There are 18 residues in the CDR3. Trimming removed 1 base at V and 5 bases at J, with 26 bases between. What was sequenced were expressed TCRB transcripts, since all of the isolated RNA had been reverse transcribed. The protocol was immunoSEQ multiplex PCR, while the TCRdb copy is restricted to in-frame clones and leaves out a portion. In the table there are around 500,000 clones, about 30% of which are singletons. General study findings and limits: A greater similarity of naive, central memory and Treg TCRB repertoires was seen among patients than among healthy donors. VDJ junctions from type 1 diabetes patients carried fewer insertions and larger deletions.

This clone was detected a few times. The antigen remains unidentified. The V gene is TRBV29-1, the J gene TRBJ2-5; TRBD1 might be the D (6 bases). This TCR was sampled from a man between 18 and 35 years old in good health. Sequencing was done on a sample of naive CD4+ T cells from blood. The chain's CDR3 is CSVEAEENRAVRWETQYF. CDR3 nucleotide sequence: TGCAGCGTTGAAGCAGAGGAAAACAGGGCTGTCCGGTGGGAGACCCAGTACTTC. The full variable domain, its missing parts supplied by reference TRBV29-1 and TRBJ2-5, is SAVISQKPSRDICQRGTSLTIQCQVDSQVTMMFWYRQQPGQSLTLIATANQGSEATYESGFVIDKFPISRPNLTFSTLTVSNMSPEDSSIYLCSVEAEENRAVRWETQYFGPGTRLLVL.